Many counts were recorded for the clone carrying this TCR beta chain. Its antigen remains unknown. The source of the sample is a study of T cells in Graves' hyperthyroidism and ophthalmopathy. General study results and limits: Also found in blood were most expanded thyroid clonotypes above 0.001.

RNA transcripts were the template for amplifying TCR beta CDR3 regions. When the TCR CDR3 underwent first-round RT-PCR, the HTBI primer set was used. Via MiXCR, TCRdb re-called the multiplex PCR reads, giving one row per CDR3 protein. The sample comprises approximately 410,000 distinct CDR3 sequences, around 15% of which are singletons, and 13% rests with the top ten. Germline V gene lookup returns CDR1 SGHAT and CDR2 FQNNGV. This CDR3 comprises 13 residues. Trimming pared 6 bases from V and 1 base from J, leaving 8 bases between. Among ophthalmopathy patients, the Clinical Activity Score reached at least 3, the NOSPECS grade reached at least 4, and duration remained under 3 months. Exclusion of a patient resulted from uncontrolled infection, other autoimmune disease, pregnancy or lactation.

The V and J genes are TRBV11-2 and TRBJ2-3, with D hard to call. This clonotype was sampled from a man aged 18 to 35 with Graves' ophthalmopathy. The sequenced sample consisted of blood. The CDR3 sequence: CASRPGGTDTQYF. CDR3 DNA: TGTGCCAGCAGGCCTGGGGGCACAGATACGCAGTATTTT. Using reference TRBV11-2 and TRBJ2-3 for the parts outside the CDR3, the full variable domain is EAGVAQSPRYKIIEKRQSVAFWCNPISGHATLYWYQQILGQGPKLLIQFQNNGVVDDSQLPKDRFSAERLKGVDSTLKIQPAKLEDSAVYLCASRPGGTDTQYFGPGTRLTVL.